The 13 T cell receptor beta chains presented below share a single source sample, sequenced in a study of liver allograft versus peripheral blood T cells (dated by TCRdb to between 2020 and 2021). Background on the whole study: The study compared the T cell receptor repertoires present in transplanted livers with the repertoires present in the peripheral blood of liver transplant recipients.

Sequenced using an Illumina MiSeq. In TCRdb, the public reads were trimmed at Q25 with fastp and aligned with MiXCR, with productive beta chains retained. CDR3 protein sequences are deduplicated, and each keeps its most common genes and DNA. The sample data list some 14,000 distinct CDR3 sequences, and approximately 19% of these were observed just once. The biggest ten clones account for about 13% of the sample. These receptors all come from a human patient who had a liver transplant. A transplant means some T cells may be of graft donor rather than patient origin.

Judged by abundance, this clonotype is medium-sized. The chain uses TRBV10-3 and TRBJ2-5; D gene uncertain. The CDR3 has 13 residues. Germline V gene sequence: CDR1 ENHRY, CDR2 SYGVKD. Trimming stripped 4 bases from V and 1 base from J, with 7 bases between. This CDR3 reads CAISADLQETQYF. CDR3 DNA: TGTGCCATCAGTGCGGATCTCCAAGAGACCCAGTACTTC.

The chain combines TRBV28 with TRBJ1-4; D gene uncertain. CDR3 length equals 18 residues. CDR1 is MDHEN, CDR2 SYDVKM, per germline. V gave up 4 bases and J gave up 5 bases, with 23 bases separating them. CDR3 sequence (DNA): TGTGCCAGCAGTTCACTACTGGCAATAGGTAAAAGCAATGAAAAACTGTTTTTT. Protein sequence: CASSSLLAIGKSNEKLFF.

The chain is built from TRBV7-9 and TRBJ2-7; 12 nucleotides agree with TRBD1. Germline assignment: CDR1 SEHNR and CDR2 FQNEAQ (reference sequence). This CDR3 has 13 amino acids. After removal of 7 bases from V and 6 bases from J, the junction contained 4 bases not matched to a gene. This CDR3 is CASKGTGGAEQYF. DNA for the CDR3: TGTGCCAGCAAAGGGACAGGGGGCGCCGAGCAGTACTTC.

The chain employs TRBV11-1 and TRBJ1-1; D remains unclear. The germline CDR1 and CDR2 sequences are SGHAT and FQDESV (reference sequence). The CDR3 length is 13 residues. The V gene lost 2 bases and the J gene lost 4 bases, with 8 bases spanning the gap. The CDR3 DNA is TGTGCCAGCAGCTTATTTTTTGGCACTGAAGCTTTCTTT. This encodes CASSLFFGTEAFF.

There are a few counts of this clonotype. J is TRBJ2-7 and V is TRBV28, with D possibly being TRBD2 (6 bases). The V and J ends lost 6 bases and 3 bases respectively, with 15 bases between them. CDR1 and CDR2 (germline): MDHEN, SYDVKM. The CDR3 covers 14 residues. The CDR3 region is CASRAPGLDYEQYF. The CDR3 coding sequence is TGTGCCAGCAGAGCACCGGGACTGGACTACGAGCAGTACTTC.

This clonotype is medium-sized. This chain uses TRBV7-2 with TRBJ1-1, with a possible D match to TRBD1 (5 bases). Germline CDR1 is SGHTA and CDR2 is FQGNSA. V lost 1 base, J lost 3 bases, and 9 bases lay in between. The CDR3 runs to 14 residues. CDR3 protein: CASSLGVGDTEAFF. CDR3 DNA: TGTGCCAGCAGCTTAGGGGTGGGGGACACTGAAGCTTTCTTT.

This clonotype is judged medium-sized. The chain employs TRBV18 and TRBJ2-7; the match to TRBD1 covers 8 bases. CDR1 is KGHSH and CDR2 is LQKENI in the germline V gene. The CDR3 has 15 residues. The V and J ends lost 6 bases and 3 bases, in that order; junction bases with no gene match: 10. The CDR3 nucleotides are TGTGCCAGCTCGCCTGGACAGGGAGACTACTACGAGCAGTACTTC. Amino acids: CASSPGQGDYYEQYF.

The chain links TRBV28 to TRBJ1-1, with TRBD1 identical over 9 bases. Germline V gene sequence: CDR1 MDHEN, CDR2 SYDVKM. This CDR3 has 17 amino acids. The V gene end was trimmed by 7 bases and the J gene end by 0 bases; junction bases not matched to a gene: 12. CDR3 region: CASIYRDRDFMNTEAFF. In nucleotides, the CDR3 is TGTGCCAGCATCTACCGGGACAGGGACTTTATGAACACTGAAGCTTTCTTT.

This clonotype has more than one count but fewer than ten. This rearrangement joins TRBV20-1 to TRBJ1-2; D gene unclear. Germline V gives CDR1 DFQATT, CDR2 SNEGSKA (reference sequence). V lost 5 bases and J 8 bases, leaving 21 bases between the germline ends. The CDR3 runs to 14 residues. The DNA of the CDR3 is TGCAGTGCTCCTCGACCTAGAGGGCCCCCCGGCTACACCTTC. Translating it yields CSAPRPRGPPGYTF.

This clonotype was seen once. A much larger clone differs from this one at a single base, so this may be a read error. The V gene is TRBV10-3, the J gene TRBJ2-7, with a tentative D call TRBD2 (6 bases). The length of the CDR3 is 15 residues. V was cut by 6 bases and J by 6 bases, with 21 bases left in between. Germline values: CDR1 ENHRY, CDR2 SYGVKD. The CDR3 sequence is CAISLTASLGGEQYF. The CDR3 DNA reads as TGTGCCATCAGCCTAACGGCCTCGCTCGGGGGCGAGCAGTACTTC.

The CDR3 DNA reads TGTGCCAGCAGGGGACCGATCTACGAGCAGTACTTC. This translates into CASRGPIYEQYF. The chain joins TRBV25-1 to TRBJ2-7; D is tentatively TRBD1 or TRBD2 (5 bases each). V was cut by 6 bases and J by 3 bases, with 9 bases left in between. Germline CDR1 and CDR2: MGHDK and SYGVNS. The CDR3 has 12 residues.

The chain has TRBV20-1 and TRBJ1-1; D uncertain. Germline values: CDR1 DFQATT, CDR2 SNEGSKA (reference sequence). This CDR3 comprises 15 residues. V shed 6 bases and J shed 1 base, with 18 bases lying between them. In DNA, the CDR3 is TGCAGTGCCGCGGGAGGGCGTTCCGGGAACACTGAAGCTTTCTTT. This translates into CSAAGGRSGNTEAFF.

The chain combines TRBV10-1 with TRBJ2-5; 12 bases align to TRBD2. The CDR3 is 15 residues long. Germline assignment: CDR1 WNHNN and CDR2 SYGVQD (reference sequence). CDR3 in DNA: TGCGCGGGGGGATCTAGACTAGCGGGAGAGGAGACCCAGTACTTC. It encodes CAGGSRLAGEETQYF.